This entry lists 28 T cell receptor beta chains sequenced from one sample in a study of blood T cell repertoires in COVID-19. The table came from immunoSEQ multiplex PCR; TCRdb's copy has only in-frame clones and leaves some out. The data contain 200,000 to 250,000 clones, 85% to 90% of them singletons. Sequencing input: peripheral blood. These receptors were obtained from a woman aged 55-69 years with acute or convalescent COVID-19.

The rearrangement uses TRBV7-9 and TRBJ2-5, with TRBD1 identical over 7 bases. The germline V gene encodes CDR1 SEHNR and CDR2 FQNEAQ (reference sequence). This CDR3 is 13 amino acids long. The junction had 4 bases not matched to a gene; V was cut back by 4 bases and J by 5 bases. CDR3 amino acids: CASSSRGYETQYF. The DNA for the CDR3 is TGTGCCAGCAGCTCCAGGGGGTATGAGACCCAGTACTTC.

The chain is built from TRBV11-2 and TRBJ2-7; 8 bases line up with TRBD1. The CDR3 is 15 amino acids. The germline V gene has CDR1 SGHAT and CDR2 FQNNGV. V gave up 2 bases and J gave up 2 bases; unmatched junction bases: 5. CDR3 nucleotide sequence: TGTGCCAGCAGCTTAAGCCTGGACAGGGCCTACGAGCAGTACTTC. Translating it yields CASSLSLDRAYEQYF.

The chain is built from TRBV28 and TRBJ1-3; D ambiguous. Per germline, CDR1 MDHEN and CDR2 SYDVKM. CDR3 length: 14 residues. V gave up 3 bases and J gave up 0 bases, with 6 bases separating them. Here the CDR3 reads CASSLAGSGNTIYF. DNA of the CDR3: TGTGCCAGCAGTTTGGCAGGCTCTGGAAACACCATATATTTT.

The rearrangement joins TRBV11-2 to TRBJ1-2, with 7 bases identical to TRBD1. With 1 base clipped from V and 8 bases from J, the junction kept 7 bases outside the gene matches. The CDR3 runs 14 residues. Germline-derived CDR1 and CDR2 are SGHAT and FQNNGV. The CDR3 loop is CASSLVRQGMGYTF. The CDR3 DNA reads TGTGCCAGCAGCTTAGTGCGACAGGGTATGGGCTACACCTTC.

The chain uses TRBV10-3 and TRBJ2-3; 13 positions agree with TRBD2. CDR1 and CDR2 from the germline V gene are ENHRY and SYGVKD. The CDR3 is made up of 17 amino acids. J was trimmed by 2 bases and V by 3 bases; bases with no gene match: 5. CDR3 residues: CAISDSTSGGPTDTQYF. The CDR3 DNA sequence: TGTGCCATCAGTGATTCGACTAGCGGGGGGCCCACAGATACGCAGTATTTT.

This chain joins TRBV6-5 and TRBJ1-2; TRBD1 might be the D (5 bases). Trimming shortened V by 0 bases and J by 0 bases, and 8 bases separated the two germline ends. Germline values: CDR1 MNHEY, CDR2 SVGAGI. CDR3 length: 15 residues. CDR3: CASSYSAGTNYGYTF. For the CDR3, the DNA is TGTGCCAGCAGTTACTCGGCAGGGACTAACTATGGCTACACCTTC.

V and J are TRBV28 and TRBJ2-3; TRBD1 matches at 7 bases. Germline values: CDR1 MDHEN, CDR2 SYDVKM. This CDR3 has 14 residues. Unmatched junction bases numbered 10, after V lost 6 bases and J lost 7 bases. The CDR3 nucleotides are TGTGCCAGCAGGCCACCCGGGGACAGCAATACGCAGTATTTT. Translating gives CASRPPGDSNTQYF.

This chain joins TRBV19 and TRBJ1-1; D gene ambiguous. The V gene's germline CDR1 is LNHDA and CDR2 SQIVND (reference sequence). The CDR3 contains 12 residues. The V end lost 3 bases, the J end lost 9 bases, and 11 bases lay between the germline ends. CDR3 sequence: CASSISGLKAFF. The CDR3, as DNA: TGTGCCAGTAGTATCTCAGGACTGAAAGCTTTCTTT.

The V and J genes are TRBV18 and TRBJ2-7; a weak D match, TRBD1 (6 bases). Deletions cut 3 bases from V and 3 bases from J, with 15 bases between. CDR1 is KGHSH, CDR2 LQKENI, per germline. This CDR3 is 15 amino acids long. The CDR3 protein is CASSPGTSIGYEQYF. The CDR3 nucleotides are TGTGCCAGCTCACCCGGGACATCGATCGGCTACGAGCAGTACTTC.

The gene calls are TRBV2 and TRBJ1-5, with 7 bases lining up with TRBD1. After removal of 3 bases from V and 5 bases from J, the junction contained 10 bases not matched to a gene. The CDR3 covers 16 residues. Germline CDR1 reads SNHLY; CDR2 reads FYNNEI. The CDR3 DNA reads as TGTGCCAGCAGTGAGGTTGCGGGACAGAGATATCAGCCCCAGCATTTT. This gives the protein CASSEVAGQRYQPQHF.

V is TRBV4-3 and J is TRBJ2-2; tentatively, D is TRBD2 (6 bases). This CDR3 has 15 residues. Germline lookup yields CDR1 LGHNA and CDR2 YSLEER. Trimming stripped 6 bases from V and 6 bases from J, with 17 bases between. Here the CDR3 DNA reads TGCGCCAGCAGTCCTCGACTAGTAGTTGCCGGGGAGCTGTTTTTT. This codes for CASSPRLVVAGELFF.

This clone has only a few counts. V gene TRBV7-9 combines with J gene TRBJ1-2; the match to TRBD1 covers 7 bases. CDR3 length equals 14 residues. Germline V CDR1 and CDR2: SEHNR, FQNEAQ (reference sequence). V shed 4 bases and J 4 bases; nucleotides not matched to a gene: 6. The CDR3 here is CASSSGGTAYGYTF. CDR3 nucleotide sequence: TGTGCCAGCAGCTCCGGCGGGACAGCCTATGGCTACACCTTC.

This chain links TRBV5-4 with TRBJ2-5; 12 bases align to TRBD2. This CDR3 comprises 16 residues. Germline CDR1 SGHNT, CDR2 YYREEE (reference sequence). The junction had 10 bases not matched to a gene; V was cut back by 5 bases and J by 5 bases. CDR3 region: CASSHRLAGDRETQYF. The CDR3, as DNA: TGTGCCAGCAGTCATCGACTAGCGGGGGACAGGGAGACCCAGTACTTC.

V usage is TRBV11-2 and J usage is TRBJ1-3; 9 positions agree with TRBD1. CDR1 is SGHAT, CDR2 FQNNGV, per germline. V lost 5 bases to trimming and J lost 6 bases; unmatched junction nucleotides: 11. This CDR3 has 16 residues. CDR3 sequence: CASSPLGQGFANTIYF. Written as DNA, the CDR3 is TGTGCCAGCAGCCCCCTCGGACAGGGGTTTGCAAACACCATATATTTT.

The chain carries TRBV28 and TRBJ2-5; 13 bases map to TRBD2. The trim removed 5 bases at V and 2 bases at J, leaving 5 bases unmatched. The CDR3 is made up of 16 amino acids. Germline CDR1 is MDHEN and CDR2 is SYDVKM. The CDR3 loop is CASSPAGLAGQETQYF. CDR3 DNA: TGTGCCAGCAGTCCTGCGGGACTAGCGGGGCAAGAGACCCAGTACTTC.

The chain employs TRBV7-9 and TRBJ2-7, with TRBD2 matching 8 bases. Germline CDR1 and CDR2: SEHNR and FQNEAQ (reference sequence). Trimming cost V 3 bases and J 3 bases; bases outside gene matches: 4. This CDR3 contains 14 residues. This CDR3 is CASSFPGGDYEQYF. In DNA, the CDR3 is TGTGCCAGCAGCTTTCCGGGAGGGGACTACGAGCAGTACTTC.

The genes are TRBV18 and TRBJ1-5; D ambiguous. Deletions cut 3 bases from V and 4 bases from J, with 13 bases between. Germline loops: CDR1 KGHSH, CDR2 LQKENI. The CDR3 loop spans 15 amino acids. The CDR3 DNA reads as TGTGCCAGCTCACCTGTTGGCCAGATAAATCAGCCCCAGCATTTT. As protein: CASSPVGQINQPQHF.

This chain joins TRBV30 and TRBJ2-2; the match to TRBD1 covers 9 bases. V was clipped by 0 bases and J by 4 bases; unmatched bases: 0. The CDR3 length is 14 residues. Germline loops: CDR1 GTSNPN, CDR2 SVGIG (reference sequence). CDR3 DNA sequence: TGTGCCTGGAGTGTACAGGGGGCCACCGGGGAGCTGTTTTTT. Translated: CAWSVQGATGELFF.

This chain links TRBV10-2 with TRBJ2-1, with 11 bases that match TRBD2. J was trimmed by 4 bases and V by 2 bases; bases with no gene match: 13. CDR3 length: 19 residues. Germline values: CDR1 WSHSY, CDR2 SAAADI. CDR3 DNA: TGCGCCAGCAGTGAGACCAAGGCACTAGCGGGAGCAGTTTACAATGAGCAGTTCTTC. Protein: CASSETKALAGAVYNEQFF.

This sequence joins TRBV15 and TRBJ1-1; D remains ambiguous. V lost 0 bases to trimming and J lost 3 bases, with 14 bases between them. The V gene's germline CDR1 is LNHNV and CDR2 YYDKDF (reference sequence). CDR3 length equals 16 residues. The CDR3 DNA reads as TGTGCCACCAGCAGAGATACACGTATCGAGGACACTGAAGCTTTCTTT. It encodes CATSRDTRIEDTEAFF.

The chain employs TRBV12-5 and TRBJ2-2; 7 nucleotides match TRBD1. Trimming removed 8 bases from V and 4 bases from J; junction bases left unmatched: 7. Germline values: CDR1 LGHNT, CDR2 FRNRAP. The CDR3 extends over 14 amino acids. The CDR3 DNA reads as TGTGCTAGTCGACAGGGTACTATCACCGGGGAGCTGTTTTTT. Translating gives CASRQGTITGELFF.

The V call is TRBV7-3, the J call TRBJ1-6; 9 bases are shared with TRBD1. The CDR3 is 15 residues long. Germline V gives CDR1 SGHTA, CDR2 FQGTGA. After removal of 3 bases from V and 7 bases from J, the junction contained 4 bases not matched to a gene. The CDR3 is CASSLTGGENSPLHF. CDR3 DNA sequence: TGTGCCAGCAGCTTGACAGGGGGGGAGAATTCACCCCTCCACTTT.

CDR3 DNA: TGTGCCAGCAGCCAAGTCCCAGGGACAGGGGGGCCTCAAATGATCACAGATACGCAGTATTTT. As protein: CASSQVPGTGGPQMITDTQYF. The chain has TRBV4-2 and TRBJ2-3, with 11 nucleotides matching TRBD1. Per the germline V gene, CDR1 is LGHNA and CDR2 is YNFKEQ. The CDR3 is 21 residues long. V trimming: 1 base; J trimming: 2 bases; junction bases outside the gene matches: 17.

This chain's CDR3 is CASSPPGTIRGGEQFF. In nucleotides, the CDR3 is TGTGCCAGCTCACCACCGGGTACCATTAGAGGCGGGGAGCAGTTCTTC. The chain couples TRBV18 to TRBJ2-1, with D perhaps TRBD2 (5 bases). This CDR3 is 16 amino acids long. CDR1 is KGHSH, CDR2 LQKENI, per germline. Deletions cut 0 bases from V and 10 bases from J, with 19 bases between.

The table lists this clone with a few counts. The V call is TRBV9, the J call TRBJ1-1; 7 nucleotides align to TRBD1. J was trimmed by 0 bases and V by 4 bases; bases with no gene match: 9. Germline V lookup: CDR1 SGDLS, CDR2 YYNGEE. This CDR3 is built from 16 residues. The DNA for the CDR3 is TGTGCCAGCAGCACAGGACAGGCCCTCATGAACACTGAAGCTTTCTTT. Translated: CASSTGQALMNTEAFF.

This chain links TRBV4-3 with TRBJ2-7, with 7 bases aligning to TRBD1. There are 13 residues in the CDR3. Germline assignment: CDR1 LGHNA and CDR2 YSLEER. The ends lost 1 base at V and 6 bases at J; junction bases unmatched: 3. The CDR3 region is CASSQGTGFEQYF. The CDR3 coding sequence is TGCGCCAGCAGCCAAGGGACAGGATTCGAGCAGTACTTC.

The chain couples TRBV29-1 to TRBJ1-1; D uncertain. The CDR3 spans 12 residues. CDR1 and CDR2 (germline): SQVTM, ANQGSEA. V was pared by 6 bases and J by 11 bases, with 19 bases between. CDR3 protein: CSVEIVGKRAFF. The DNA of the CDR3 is TGCAGCGTCGAGATAGTCGGGAAGAGGGCTTTCTTT.

CDR3: CASSQGQGGGEKLFF. In DNA, the CDR3 is TGTGCCAGCAGTCAGGGACAGGGAGGCGGTGAAAAACTGTTTTTT. This chain uses TRBV2 with TRBJ1-4, with 9 bases lining up with TRBD1. The V gene end was trimmed by 5 bases and the J gene end by 7 bases; junction bases not matched to a gene: 8. The CDR3 loop spans 15 amino acids. Per the germline V gene, CDR1 is SNHLY and CDR2 is FYNNEI.